These 2 T cell receptor beta chains originate from one sample sequenced in a study of beta chain features in type 1 diabetes. Antigens of these TCRs are unknown. cDNA synthesis used the whole RNA isolate, giving expressed TCRB sequences. Produced via immunoSEQ multiplex PCR; TCRdb's table is partial and in-frame only. This sample has about 180,000 clones, with around 7.9% found just once. Findings and caveats of the study: Patients with Type 1 diabetes showed moderately but significantly shorter TCRB CDR3s in all four CD4+ subsets.

What was sequenced was central memory CD4+ T cells from blood. These receptors were taken from a man in his late teens or twenties with type 1 diabetes.

This clone was seen a few times. The V gene is TRBV6-5, the J gene TRBJ2-5, with 8 bases matching TRBD1. The CDR3 covers 14 residues. CDR1 MNHEY and CDR2 SVGAGI come from the germline V gene. The V gene end was trimmed by 2 bases and the J gene end by 2 bases; junction bases not matched to a gene: 1. The CDR3 reads CASSYGTGQETQYF. The CDR3 bases are TGTGCCAGCAGTTACGGGACAGGACAAGAGACCCAGTACTTC.

CDR3 nucleotides: TGTGCCAGCAGCCCCGGACAGCATGATGGCTACACCTTC. This sequence encodes CASSPGQHDGYTF. The chain carries TRBV28 and TRBJ1-2; D is perhaps TRBD1 (6 bases). The CDR3 totals 13 residues. Germline V CDR1 and CDR2: MDHEN, SYDVKM. Trimming pared 6 bases from V and 6 bases from J, leaving 14 bases between.